This is a list of T cell receptor beta chains from one sample in a study of blood T cell repertoires in COVID-19. TCRdb's table, derived via immunoSEQ multiplex PCR, lists solely in-frame clones and lacks some. The sample includes some 49,000 clones, 85% to 90% of them seen just once. The sequenced sample was peripheral blood. The receptors here all came from a human donor in a cohort sampled during active COVID-19. CDR3s include the opening cysteine and the closing phenylalanine or tryptophan. The D gene is left open where the match is weak. The size field is filled for only some rows; it gives once, few, many or a size class.

j_call d_call clone_size v_call cdr3_nt cdr3_aa
TRBJ2-1 TRBD2 NA TRBV7-9 TGTGCCAGCGGGAGAGCGGGAGGCCAACACGGGTTGGAGTTCTTC CASGRAGGQHGLEFF
TRBJ2-1 NA NA TRBV30 TGTGCCTGGGGGCCTAGGGGCCAAAGGTACAATGAGCAGTTCTTC CAWGPRGQRYNEQFF
TRBJ2-5 TRBD1 NA TRBV18 TGTGCCAGCTCACCGACAGGGAAAGAGACCCAGTACTTC CASSPTGKETQYF
TRBJ1-6 TRBD1 NA TRBV10-2 TGCGCCAGCAGTGAGTCCGGACAGGGGAGGTCACCCCTCCACTTT CASSESGQGRSPLHF
TRBJ1-1 NA NA TRBV9 TGTGCCAGCAGCGTAGTTGGCGCGGTAGAAGCTTTCTTT CASSVVGAVEAFF
TRBJ2-1 TRBD2 NA TRBV5-1 TGCGCCAGCAGCTTGGTAGCGGGATACAATGAGCAGTTCTTC CASSLVAGYNEQFF
TRBJ2-2 NA NA TRBV11-2 TGTGCCAGCAGCTTACTAGCGTCTGGGGAGCTGTTTTTT CASSLLASGELFF
TRBJ2-1 TRBD2 NA TRBV9 TGTGCCAGCAGCGTCCTAGCGGGGAATAACAATGAGCAGTTCTTC CASSVLAGNNNEQFF
TRBJ1-4 NA NA TRBV2 TGTGCCAGCAGTGTTGGGGCCAATGAAAAACTGTTTTTT CASSVGANEKLFF
TRBJ2-1 NA once TRBV30 TGTGCCTGGATGGACTTCTCCAATGAGCAGTTCTTC CAWMDFSNEQFF
TRBJ1-3 NA NA TRBV24-1 TGTGCCACCAGTGATTCCCGGGGATCTGGAAACACCATATATTTT CATSDSRGSGNTIYF
TRBJ2-2 TRBD1 NA TRBV10-1 TGCGCCAGCAGTGACCACCGGGACAGGGACACCGGGGAGCTGTTTTTT CASSDHRDRDTGELFF
TRBJ1-1 NA NA TRBV6-5 TGTGCCAGCGGTTATCCCCCCGGACAGACAAACACTGAAGCTTTCTTT CASGYPPGQTNTEAFF
TRBJ1-2 NA NA TRBV28 TGTGCCAGCAGCCAGATTGACAGTTTCCGGGACTATGGCTACACCTTC CASSQIDSFRDYGYTF
TRBJ2-3 TRBD2 NA TRBV5-1 TGCGCCAGCAGCTTGGCCTCTAGCGGGAGGGGACTCCTCACAGATACGCAGTATTTT CASSLASSGRGLLTDTQYF
TRBJ1-5 NA NA TRBV28 TGTGCCAGCAGTTCCCTTGGGCAGGGTGGGTGGCGGCCCCAGCATTTT CASSSLGQGGWRPQHF
TRBJ2-7 TRBD2 NA TRBV9 TGTGCCAGCAGCGACGCCTCTAGCGGGCCCTCCTACGAGCAGTACTTC CASSDASSGPSYEQYF
TRBJ1-2 TRBD1 NA TRBV28 TGTGCCAGCAGTTGGACAGGCAACTATGGCTACACCTTC CASSWTGNYGYTF
TRBJ2-2 TRBD2 few TRBV29-1 TGCAGCGTTGTATTCGATGGGAGCGGGAGGGCCACCGGGGAGCTGTTTTTT CSVVFDGSGRATGELFF
TRBJ1-5 NA NA TRBV11-2 TGTGCCAGCAGCTTAGTGGCGGATCAGCCCCAGCATTTT CASSLVADQPQHF
TRBJ2-7 NA NA TRBV6-2/TRBV6-3 TGTGCCAGCAGTTTCTACCCCCTGCGCCTCTCCTACGAGCAGTACTTC CASSFYPLRLSYEQYF
TRBJ1-5 NA NA TRBV19 TGTGCCAGTAGTATGAGAGCGACGAATCAGCCCCAGCATTTT CASSMRATNQPQHF
TRBJ1-1 TRBD1 NA TRBV5-4 TGTGCCAGCAGCTCCAGGGGGAATACTGAAGCTTTCTTT CASSSRGNTEAFF
TRBJ2-7 NA NA TRBV28 TGTGCCAGCAGTTTATTGCGACAGATTTCCCACGAGCAGTACTTC CASSLLRQISHEQYF
TRBJ1-5 NA NA TRBV10-2 TGCGCCAGCAGTGCCGGTAGCAATCAGCCCCAGCATTTT CASSAGSNQPQHF
TRBJ1-6 NA once TRBV29-1 TGCAGCCTCCCCGGGCCCCTCCACTTT CSLPGPLHF
TRBJ1-2 NA NA TRBV4-1 TGCGCCAGCAGCCAAGGCGGAGGGGAGGGCTATGGCTACACCTTC CASSQGGGEGYGYTF
TRBJ2-7 TRBD2 NA TRBV7-8 TGTGCCAGCAGCTTAGCGAAGCGGGAGGGCCGCGACGAGCAGTACTTC CASSLAKREGRDEQYF
TRBJ1-3 TRBD1 NA TRBV6-5 TGTGCCAGCAGTTACGCGGGACAGCGCGGAAACACCATATATTTT CASSYAGQRGNTIYF
TRBJ2-6 NA NA TRBV6-5 TGTGCCAGCAGTTACCTGCTGCGAACTGGGGCCAACGTCCTGACTTTC CASSYLLRTGANVLTF
TRBJ1-5 TRBD1 NA TRBV19 TGTGCCAGTGGGGGGACAGGGGGCCGTCAGCCCCAGCATTTT CASGGTGGRQPQHF
TRBJ1-1 TRBD1 once TRBV5-1 TGCGCCAGCAGCTATGGACAGGTGAACACTGAAGCTTTCTTT CASSYGQVNTEAFF
TRBJ1-4 NA NA TRBV7-9 TGTGCCAGCAGCTTAAAACAGGGAGCTAATGAAAAACTGTTTTTT CASSLKQGANEKLFF
TRBJ1-1 TRBD1 NA TRBV10-1 TGCGCCAGCAGTGACGACAGGGTGAGGGGCACTGAAGCTTTCTTT CASSDDRVRGTEAFF
TRBJ1-5 NA NA TRBV19 TGTGCCAGTAGAGCCCAGGGGTATAGCAATCAGCCCCAGCATTTT CASRAQGYSNQPQHF
TRBJ1-6 NA NA TRBV14 TGTGCCAGCAGCCAACAGGGCAATTACGATAATTCACCCCTCCACTTT CASSQQGNYDNSPLHF
TRBJ2-2 TRBD1 NA TRBV5-1 TGCGCCAGCAGTCCTGGGACAGGGTTGACCGGGGAGCTGTTTTTT CASSPGTGLTGELFF
TRBJ2-1 TRBD2 NA TRBV30 TGTGCCGGCGGGACTAGGTACAATGAGCAGTTCTTC CAGGTRYNEQFF
TRBJ2-5 TRBD2 NA TRBV9 TGTGCCAGCAGCGTCGGGGCGGGGGGCGCGGGGTACCAAGAGACCCAGTACTTC CASSVGAGGAGYQETQYF
TRBJ2-5 TRBD1 NA TRBV4-1 TGCGCCAGCAGCCAAGATGGGCGTACAGGGGCATGGGAGACCCAGTACTTC CASSQDGRTGAWETQYF
TRBJ2-7 NA NA TRBV7-9 TGTGCCAGCAGCTCAAGAGTACTAAGCCTAGAGCAGTACTTC CASSSRVLSLEQYF
TRBJ2-5 TRBD1 NA TRBV5-4 TGTGCCAGCAGCCCCATGCTGGGACAGGGGAAAGAGACCCAGTACTTC CASSPMLGQGKETQYF
TRBJ2-7 TRBD1 NA TRBV5-1 TGCGCCAGCGACGAGACAGGGAGCTCCTACGAGCAGTACTTC CASDETGSSYEQYF
TRBJ1-1 NA NA TRBV28 TGTGCCAGCAGTTTAGGAGGAGGGGTGCGAACTGAAGCTTTCTTT CASSLGGGVRTEAFF
TRBJ1-4 NA NA TRBV30 TGTGCCTGGAGTGTTTCTGGGGCAGATGAAAAACTGTTTTTT CAWSVSGADEKLFF
TRBJ1-2 NA NA TRBV5-1 TGCGCCAGCAGCTTGGGCACGGGGAATGGCTACACCTTC CASSLGTGNGYTF
TRBJ2-7 NA NA TRBV6-5 TGTGCCAGCAGGGGGACTGCTTTATCGTACGAGCAGTACTTC CASRGTALSYEQYF
TRBJ1-5 NA NA TRBV6-5 TGTGCCAGCACCGATAGGAGCCCCAATCAGCCCCAGCATTTT CASTDRSPNQPQHF